Listed here are 22 T cell receptor beta chains from one sample, sequenced in a study of blood T cell repertoires in COVID-19. Method: immunoSEQ multiplex PCR; TCRdb's copy keeps in-frame clones and lacks some. The sample records about 440,000 clones, about 85% being singletons. The source material was PBMCs or T cells enriched from blood (not recorded which). Receptor source: a woman under 30 with acute COVID-19.

This chain connects TRBV29-1 to TRBJ1-1; D unresolved. Germline V gene lookup returns CDR1 SQVTM and CDR2 ANQGSEA. The germline V and J ends were trimmed by 4 bases and 1 base, with 7 bases remaining between them. The CDR3 totals 12 residues. CDR3 DNA: TGCAGCGTTGGGGAGGCGAACACTGAAGCTTTCTTT. This sequence encodes CSVGEANTEAFF.

The chain carries TRBV12-3 or TRBV12-4 and TRBJ1-4; no reliable D call. V was shortened by 5 bases and J by 12 bases, with 13 bases between the two germline ends. The CDR3 extends over 12 amino acids. The DNA of the CDR3 is TGTGCCAGCAGTCCCACGGGCGGGCAACTGTTTTTT. This codes for CASSPTGGQLFF.

In this sample, this clone turned up once. J is TRBJ1-5 and V is TRBV3-1 (or the pseudogene TRBV3-2), with TRBD1 identical over 10 bases. This CDR3 has 15 amino acids. V dropped 4 bases and J dropped 7; count of bases not matched to a gene: 7. CDR1 is LGHDT, CDR2 YNNKEL, per germline (reference sequence). CDR3: CASSPRQGAQQPQHF. The CDR3 DNA is TGTGCCAGCAGCCCCAGACAGGGGGCTCAACAGCCCCAGCATTTT.

The V call is TRBV28, the J call TRBJ2-2, with D possibly TRBD2 on 6 matching bases. The germline gives CDR1 MDHEN, CDR2 SYDVKM. V lost 2 bases and J 5 bases, leaving 15 bases between the germline ends. This CDR3 contains 16 residues. The CDR3 reads CASSLRGGVGTGELFF. The CDR3 DNA reads TGTGCCAGCAGTTTACGCGGCGGGGTGGGAACCGGGGAGCTGTTTTTT.

This clone was counted only a few times. V usage is TRBV5-1 and J usage is TRBJ1-6; TRBD1 agrees at 8 bases. The germline V gene has CDR1 SGHRS and CDR2 YFSETQ. J lost 2 bases, V lost 4 bases, and 11 bases had no gene match. The CDR3 has 18 amino acids. CDR3: CASSMDRVREPYNSPLHF. CDR3 nucleotide sequence: TGCGCCAGCAGCATGGACAGGGTACGTGAGCCCTATAATTCACCCCTCCACTTT.

The chain has TRBV4-3 and TRBJ2-5; 7 bases align to TRBD2. Per germline, CDR1 LGHNA and CDR2 YSLEER. This CDR3 is 17 amino acids long. V lost 1 base to trimming and J lost 9 bases; unmatched junction nucleotides: 17. The CDR3 sequence: CASSQVGLGRDPAAQYF. The CDR3, as DNA: TGCGCCAGCAGCCAAGTCGGGCTTGGGAGGGATCCAGCGGCCCAGTACTTC.

V usage is TRBV4-3 and J usage is TRBJ2-1; 12 bases line up with TRBD2. The CDR3 extends over 15 amino acids. Germline V gene sequence: CDR1 LGHNA, CDR2 YSLEER. The V segment lost 0 bases and the J segment 9 bases; nucleotides outside the gene matches: 3. The DNA for the CDR3 is TGCGCCAGCAGCCAAGAGACTAGCGGGAGTGCTGAGCAGTTCTTC. Translated: CASSQETSGSAEQFF.

The chain carries TRBV12-3 or TRBV12-4 and TRBJ1-1; 7 bases match TRBD1. The CDR3 runs to 13 residues. J lost 5 bases, V lost 5 bases, and 5 bases had no gene match. The CDR3 DNA is TGTGCCAGCAGTCTACAGGGGATGACTGAAGCTTTCTTT. This gives the protein CASSLQGMTEAFF.

The V gene is TRBV19, the J gene TRBJ2-1, with 9 bases fitting TRBD2. Germline V lookup: CDR1 LNHDA, CDR2 SQIVND (reference sequence). The CDR3 is 17 residues long. The junction had 8 bases not matched to a gene; V was cut back by 1 base and J by 4 bases. In nucleotides, the CDR3 is TGTGCCAGTAGTATAGTAGGACTAGCGCAAATTTACAATGAGCAGTTCTTC. Amino acids: CASSIVGLAQIYNEQFF.

The chain employs TRBV25-1 and TRBJ2-7; TRBD2 aligns across 10 bases. V was clipped by 2 bases and J by 5 bases; unmatched bases: 0. Germline assignment: CDR1 MGHDK and CDR2 SYGVNS. The CDR3 loop spans 13 amino acids. Written as DNA, the CDR3 is TGTGCCAGCAGTGAACTAGCGGGAGACGAGCAGTACTTC. It yields the protein CASSELAGDEQYF.

The chain combines TRBV9 with TRBJ1-2; D may be TRBD1 (6 bases). V lost 0 bases and J lost 4, with 10 bases in between. This CDR3 has 14 residues. The germline gives CDR1 SGDLS, CDR2 YYNGEE. CDR3 in amino acids: CASSVEGVGYGYTF. The CDR3 coding sequence is TGTGCCAGCAGCGTAGAGGGGGTGGGCTATGGCTACACCTTC.

V gene TRBV5-6 combines with J gene TRBJ1-2; the match to TRBD1 covers 10 bases. J was trimmed by 3 bases and V by 1 base; bases with no gene match: 6. Looked up from germline, CDR1 is SGHDT and CDR2 is YYEEEE. The length of the CDR3 is 16 residues. The CDR3 DNA reads TGTGCCAGCAGCTTGAGGACAGGGGGGTTCCACTATGGCTACACCTTC. Protein product: CASSLRTGGFHYGYTF.

This rearrangement joins TRBV27 to TRBJ2-1, with 7 bases matching TRBD2. Trimming removed 5 bases from V and 4 bases from J; junction bases left unmatched: 14. CDR1 MNHEY and CDR2 SMNVEV come from the germline V gene (reference sequence). The CDR3 contains 17 residues. The CDR3 loop is CASSPPLPASGYNEQFF. The CDR3 DNA sequence: TGTGCCAGCAGTCCCCCCCTCCCGGCTAGCGGATACAATGAGCAGTTCTTC.

The V and J genes are TRBV28 and TRBJ1-5; weak D call: TRBD1 (5 bases). Per germline, CDR1 MDHEN and CDR2 SYDVKM. The CDR3 is 12 amino acids. V gave up 3 bases and J gave up 9 bases, with 9 bases separating them. CDR3 region: CASSFRQGPQHF. As DNA, the CDR3 is TGTGCCAGCAGTTTCCGCCAGGGGCCCCAGCATTTT.

The genes are TRBV12-5 and TRBJ1-5; the D is unclear. V was pared by 3 bases and J by 3 bases, with 15 bases between. The CDR3 runs 16 residues. Per the germline V gene, CDR1 is LGHNT and CDR2 is FRNRAP. The CDR3 nucleotides are TGTGCTAGTGGTTTAGTGTCCCGACTTCACAATCAGCCCCAGCATTTT. Amino acid sequence: CASGLVSRLHNQPQHF.

Points on this clone: This sample also contains other DNA sequences that code for the same CDR3. The chain couples TRBV6-4 to TRBJ2-2; the D gene is possibly TRBD1 (6 bases). The V end lost 4 bases, the J end lost 3 bases, and 12 bases lay between the germline ends. Per germline, CDR1 MRHNA and CDR2 SNTAGT. This CDR3 is 15 amino acids long. The CDR3 loop is CASSAGGHDTGELFF. CDR3 nucleotides: TGTGCCAGCAGTGCTGGGGGACACGACACCGGGGAGCTGTTTTTT.

The chain joins TRBV30 to TRBJ2-7, with 8 bases aligning to TRBD2. Unmatched junction bases numbered 3, after V lost 2 bases and J lost 0 bases. The CDR3 length is 14 residues. Germline assignment: CDR1 GTSNPN and CDR2 SVGIG (reference sequence). The CDR3 loop is CAWSLTSGSYEQYF. In DNA form, the CDR3 reads TGTGCCTGGAGTCTTACTAGCGGCTCCTACGAGCAGTACTTC.

This clone was recorded a few times. This chain joins TRBV12-3 or TRBV12-4 and TRBJ1-2; D is perhaps TRBD1 (5 bases). V lost 6 bases and J 3 bases, leaving 11 bases between the germline ends. This CDR3 has 13 amino acids. The CDR3: CASSLQVDYGYTF. The CDR3, as DNA: TGTGCCAGCAGCCTACAGGTAGACTATGGCTACACCTTC.

V is TRBV27 and J is TRBJ2-7, with 7 bases identical to TRBD1. The V gene end was trimmed by 3 bases and the J gene end by 2 bases; junction bases not matched to a gene: 7. Germline CDR1 MNHEY, CDR2 SMNVEV (reference sequence). The CDR3 sequence is 15 residues long. CDR3 DNA sequence: TGTGCCAGCAGTTTCCGGACAGGAGTAGCCTACGAGCAGTACTTC. Amino acids: CASSFRTGVAYEQYF.

This chain uses TRBV7-9 with TRBJ1-4; D is possibly TRBD1 (5 bases). CDR1 and CDR2 (germline): SEHNR, FQNEAQ (reference sequence). V lost 0 bases and J lost 4, with 6 bases in between. The CDR3 consists of 14 residues. CDR3 DNA sequence: TGTGCCAGCAGCTTAGCGGACAATAATGAAAAACTGTTTTTT. Its translation is CASSLADNNEKLFF.

The chain is built from TRBV6-5 and TRBJ1-5; no clear D gene. The CDR3 is made up of 13 amino acids. With 6 bases removed from V and 6 bases from J, the gap between germline ends came to 12 bases. The germline gives CDR1 MNHEY, CDR2 SVGAGI. The CDR3 DNA reads as TGTGCCAGCAGCGGAGTACGGATTCAGCCCCAGCATTTT. It encodes CASSGVRIQPQHF.

The chain carries TRBV6-2 or TRBV6-3 and TRBJ2-3, with D possibly being TRBD2 (6 bases). The germline V and J ends were trimmed by 8 bases and 3 bases, with 18 bases remaining between them. CDR1 and CDR2 (germline): MNHEY, SVGEGT. CDR3 size: 15 residues. The CDR3: CASGHSGRKTDTQYF. CDR3 bases: TGTGCCAGCGGCCATTCGGGGAGGAAAACAGATACGCAGTATTTT.